This entry is about one TCR beta chain. Its antigen is undetermined. The data are from a study of OX40 agonist ivuxolimab in advanced cancers. Study-wide results and caveats: At doses 0.1 to 3.0 mg/kg, CD4+ and CD8+ clones expanded. In CD8+ T cells, expanded clones were on average more numerous than in CD4+.

This table comes from immunoSEQ multiplex PCR, and its TCRdb copy is limited to in-frame clones, with some not included. The sample has about 76,000 clones, about 86% seen once; the top ten hold approximately 1.7%. V trimming: 1 base; J trimming: 5 bases; junction bases outside the gene matches: 11. This CDR3 is 18 amino acids long. CDR1 and CDR2 (germline): LGHNT, FRNRAP. The receptor's source is an adult with an advanced solid tumor such as melanoma, head and neck, liver or kidney cancer. This chain joins TRBV12-5 and TRBJ2-2; 9 nucleotides align to TRBD2. Sequencing used CD4+ or CD8+ T cells sorted from blood, obtained in a trial of the OX40 agonist ivuxolimab. DNA of the CDR3: TGTGCTAGTGGTTTGGGAGCTAGCGGGGCCGGTAGGACCGGGGAGCTGTTTTTT. Its translation: CASGLGASGAGRTGELFF.